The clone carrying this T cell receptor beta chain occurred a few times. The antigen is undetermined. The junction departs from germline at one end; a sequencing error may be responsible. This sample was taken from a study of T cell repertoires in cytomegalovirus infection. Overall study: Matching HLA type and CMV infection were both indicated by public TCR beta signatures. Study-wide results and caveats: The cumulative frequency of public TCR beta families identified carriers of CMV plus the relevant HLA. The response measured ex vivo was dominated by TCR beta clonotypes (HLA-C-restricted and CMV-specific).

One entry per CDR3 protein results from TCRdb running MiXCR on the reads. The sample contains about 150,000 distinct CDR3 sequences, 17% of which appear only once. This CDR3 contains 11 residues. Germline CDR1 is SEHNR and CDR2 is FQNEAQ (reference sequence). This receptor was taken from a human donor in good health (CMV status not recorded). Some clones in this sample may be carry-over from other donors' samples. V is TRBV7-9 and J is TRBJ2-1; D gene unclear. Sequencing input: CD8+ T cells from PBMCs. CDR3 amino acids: CASSWANEQFF. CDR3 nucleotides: TGTGCCAGTAGCTGGGCCAATGAGCAGTTCTTC.